The T cell receptor (beta chain) described here comes from a study of CXCR3-negative and CXCR3-positive naive CD8 T cells. Triplicate 300,000-cell sorts were made of each CD8+ T cell subset. Naive CD8+ T cells showed a CD45RO-CCR7+CD27+CD95- phenotype. Concerning this clonotype itself: The target antigen is unknown.

Preparation of TRB cDNA libraries relied on 5' RACE carrying UMI labels. TCRdb processed the 5' RACE reads again and assigns one entry to each CDR3 protein, with no DNA. The sample's table shows about 86,000 distinct CDR3 sequences. The study, taken as a whole, reports: Higher TRB CDR3 hydrophobicity marked CXCR3-positive naive cells relative to CXCR3-negative naive cells. TRB CDR3 properties indicated TCR strength, while surface CD5 was similar across naive subsets.

Germline loops: CDR1 SEHNR, CDR2 FQNEAQ (reference sequence). The CDR3 has 15 residues. The gene calls are TRBV7-9 and TRBJ2-1; TCRdb gives TRBD1 as the D gene, but with no DNA this cannot be confirmed. The receptor was derived from a human donor in good health. Some clones in this sample may be carry-over from other donors' samples. The sample consisted of naive CXCR3+ CD8+ T cells from blood. Subset of the sample: CD45RO-CCR7+CD27+CD95- naive CD8+ T cells expressing CXCR3 (TNR3+). The CDR3 reads CASSFRDRGYNEQFF.